The TCR beta chain under discussion was sequenced for a study of response to subunit inactivated influenza vaccine. TCRdb used MiXCR to reprocess the RT-PCR reads, holding one entry per CDR3 protein. This table has about 540,000 distinct CDR3 sequences, around a quarter appearing once. Germline CDR1 is SGHAT and CDR2 is FQNNGV. There are 18 residues in the CDR3. Trimming took 2 bases from V and 2 from J; bases not matched to a gene: 12. These data were likewise used in another study, on T cells expressing NK-cell markers. From that second work: TCR beta cDNA was generated via 5'RACE template switching incorporating UMIs. The authors sequenced eight donors, of whom seven were HCMV-seropositive and one was seronegative.

This clonotype was obtained from a man in his forties or fifties who received an inactivated influenza vaccine. Sample: CD4+ T cells sorted from PBMCs, taken 11 to 12 days after vaccination. The chain employs TRBV11-2 and TRBJ2-3, with 8 bases fitting TRBD2. CDR3 bases: TGTGCCAGCAGCTTAAGCCTTCCTTCTAGCGGGCACACAGATACGCAGTATTTT. As protein: CASSLSLPSSGHTDTQYF.